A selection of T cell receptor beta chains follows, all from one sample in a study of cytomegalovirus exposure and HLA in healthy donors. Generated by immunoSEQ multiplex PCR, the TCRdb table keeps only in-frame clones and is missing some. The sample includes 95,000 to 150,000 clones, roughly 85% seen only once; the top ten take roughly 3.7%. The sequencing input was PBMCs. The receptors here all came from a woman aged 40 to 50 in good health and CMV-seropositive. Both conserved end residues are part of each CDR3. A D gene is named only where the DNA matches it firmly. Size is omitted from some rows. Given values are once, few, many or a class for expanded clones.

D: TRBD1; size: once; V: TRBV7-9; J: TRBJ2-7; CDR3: CASRWDPGQGSYEQYF; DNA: TGTGCCAGCAGGTGGGACCCGGGACAGGGGTCTTACGAGCAGTACTTC
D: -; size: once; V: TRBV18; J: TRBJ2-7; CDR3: CASSPPVGVEGGNEQYF; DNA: TGTGCCAGCTCACCACCCGTTGGCGTAGAGGGGGGGAACGAGCAGTACTTC
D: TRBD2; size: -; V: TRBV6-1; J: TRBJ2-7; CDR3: CASSKLAGGPDEQYF; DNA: TGTGCCAGCAGTAAACTAGCGGGAGGGCCGGACGAGCAGTACTTC
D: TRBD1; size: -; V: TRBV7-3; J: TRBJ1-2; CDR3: CASSGTGNYGYTF; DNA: TGTGCCAGCAGCGGGACAGGAAACTATGGCTACACCTTC
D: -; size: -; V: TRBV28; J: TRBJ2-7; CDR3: CASSFSGGNSYEQYF; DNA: TGTGCCAGCAGTTTTAGTGGCGGGAACTCCTACGAGCAGTACTTC
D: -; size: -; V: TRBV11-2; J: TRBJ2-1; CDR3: CASSSLTGYNEQFF; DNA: TGTGCCAGCAGCTCTCTAACAGGCTACAATGAGCAGTTCTTC
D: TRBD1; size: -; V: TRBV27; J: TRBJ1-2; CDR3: CASSLVTGGSYTF; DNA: TGTGCCAGCAGTCTCGTAACAGGGGGTAGCTACACCTTC
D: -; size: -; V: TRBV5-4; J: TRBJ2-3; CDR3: CASSLPLAGRDTQYF; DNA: TGTGCCAGCAGCTTGCCTCTCGCGGGAAGAGATACGCAGTATTTT
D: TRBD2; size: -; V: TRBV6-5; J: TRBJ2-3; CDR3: CASSWMTSGHTDTQYF; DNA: TGTGCCAGCAGTTGGATGACTAGCGGCCACACAGATACGCAGTATTTT
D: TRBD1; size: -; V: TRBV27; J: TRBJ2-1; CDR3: CASRSPTRDRVANEQFF; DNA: TGTGCCAGCAGATCACCGACCCGGGACAGGGTGGCCAATGAGCAGTTCTTC
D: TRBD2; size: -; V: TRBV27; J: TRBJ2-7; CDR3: CASRRTSGFYEQYF; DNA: TGTGCCAGCAGGAGGACTAGTGGGTTCTACGAGCAGTACTTC
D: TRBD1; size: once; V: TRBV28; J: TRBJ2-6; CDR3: CASSPWDRERTGANVLTF; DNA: TGTGCCAGCAGTCCCTGGGACAGGGAGAGGACTGGGGCCAACGTCCTGACTTTC
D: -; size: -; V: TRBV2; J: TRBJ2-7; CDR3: CASRQGALAGSYEQYF; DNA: TGTGCCAGCAGACAGGGGGCTCTAGCGGGATCCTACGAGCAGTACTTC
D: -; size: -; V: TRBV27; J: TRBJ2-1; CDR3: CASSFAGNNEQFF; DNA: TGTGCCAGCAGTTTCGCCGGTAACAATGAGCAGTTCTTC
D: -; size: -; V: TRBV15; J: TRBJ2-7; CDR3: CATSVTVQGNEQYF; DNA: TGTGCCACCAGCGTGACAGTACAGGGTAACGAGCAGTACTTC
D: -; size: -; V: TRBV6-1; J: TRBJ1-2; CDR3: CASKFSGGGYTF; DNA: TGTGCCAGCAAATTTTCGGGGGGTGGCTACACCTTC
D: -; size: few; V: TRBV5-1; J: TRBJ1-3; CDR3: CASSLETVGSSGNTIYF; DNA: TGCGCCAGCAGCTTGGAAACAGTTGGGAGCTCTGGAAACACCATATATTTT
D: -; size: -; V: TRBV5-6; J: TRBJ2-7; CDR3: CASSASGSDEQYF; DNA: TGTGCCAGCAGCGCCTCCGGGTCTGACGAGCAGTACTTC
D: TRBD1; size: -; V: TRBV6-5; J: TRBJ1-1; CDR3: CASSNRQGMNTEAFF; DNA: TGTGCCAGCAGTAATCGACAGGGAATGAACACTGAAGCTTTCTTT
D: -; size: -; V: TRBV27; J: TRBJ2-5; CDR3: CASSSPGRGRGETQYF; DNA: TGTGCCAGCAGTTCCCCGGGGCGGGGAAGGGGAGAGACCCAGTACTTC
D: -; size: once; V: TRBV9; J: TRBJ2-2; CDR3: CASSVGGLNTGELFF; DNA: TGTGCCAGCAGCGTAGGTGGACTCAACACCGGGGAGCTGTTTTTT
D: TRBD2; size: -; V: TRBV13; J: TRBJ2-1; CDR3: CASSPTSGNEQFF; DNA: TGTGCCAGCAGCCCGACTAGCGGCAATGAGCAGTTCTTC
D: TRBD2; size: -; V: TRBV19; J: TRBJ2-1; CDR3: CASMTTSGMNEQFF; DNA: TGTGCCAGTATGACAACTAGCGGGATGAATGAGCAGTTCTTC
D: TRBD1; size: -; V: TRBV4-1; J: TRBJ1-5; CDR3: CASSQDRDRGQLAQHF; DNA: TGCGCCAGCAGCCAAGACAGGGACAGGGGGCAATTGGCCCAGCATTTT
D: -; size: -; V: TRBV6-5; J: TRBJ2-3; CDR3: CASSYAAGGGADTQYF; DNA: TGTGCCAGCAGTTACGCCGCTGGAGGCGGCGCAGATACGCAGTATTTT
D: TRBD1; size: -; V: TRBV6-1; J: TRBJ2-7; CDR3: CASTAPGGYYEQYF; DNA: TGTGCCAGCACGGCCCCAGGGGGATACTACGAGCAGTACTTC
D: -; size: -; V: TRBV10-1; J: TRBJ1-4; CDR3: CASQWGPNEKLFF; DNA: TGCGCCAGCCAGTGGGGGCCTAATGAAAAACTGTTTTTT
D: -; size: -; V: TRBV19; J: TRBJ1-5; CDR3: CASSIQAGSNQPQHF; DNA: TGTGCCAGTAGTATACAGGCGGGTAGCAATCAGCCCCAGCATTTT
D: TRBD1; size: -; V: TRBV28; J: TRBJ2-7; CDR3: CASSSWDSYEQYF; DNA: TGTGCCAGCAGTTCCTGGGACAGCTACGAGCAGTACTTC
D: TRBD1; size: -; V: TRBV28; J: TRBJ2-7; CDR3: CASRVGQGRDYEQYF; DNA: TGTGCCAGCAGGGTTGGACAGGGAAGAGATTACGAGCAGTACTTC
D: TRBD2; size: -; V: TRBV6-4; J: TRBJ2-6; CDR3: CASSETPGGGIGANVLTF; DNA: TGTGCCAGCAGCGAAACTCCGGGGGGTGGTATCGGGGCCAACGTCCTGACTTTC
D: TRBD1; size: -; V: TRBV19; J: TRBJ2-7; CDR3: CASSRQGASYEQYF; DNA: TGTGCCAGTAGTCGACAGGGGGCATCCTACGAGCAGTACTTC
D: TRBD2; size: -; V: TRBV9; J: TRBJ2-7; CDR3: CASSVGLARDYEQYF; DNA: TGTGCCAGCAGCGTCGGACTAGCGCGAGATTACGAGCAGTACTTC
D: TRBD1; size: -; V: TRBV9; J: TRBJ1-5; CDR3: CASSAGGQGMNQPQHF; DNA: TGTGCCAGCAGCGCGGGCGGACAGGGAATGAATCAGCCCCAGCATTTT
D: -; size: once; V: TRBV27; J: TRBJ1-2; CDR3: CASSPTRINYGYTF; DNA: TGTGCCAGCAGTCCCACCAGGATTAACTATGGCTACACCTTC
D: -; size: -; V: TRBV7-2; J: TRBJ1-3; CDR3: CASSLRLENTIYF; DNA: TGTGCCAGCAGCTTACGACTGGAGAACACCATATATTTT
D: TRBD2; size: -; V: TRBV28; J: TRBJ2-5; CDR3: CASSQLNYRTSGAIQETQYF; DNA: TGTGCCAGCAGCCAACTAAACTATCGGACTAGCGGGGCTATACAAGAGACCCAGTACTTC
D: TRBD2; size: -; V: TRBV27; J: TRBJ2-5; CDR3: CASSLAGGGQETQYF; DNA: TGTGCCAGCAGTTTAGCGGGAGGGGGACAAGAGACCCAGTACTTC
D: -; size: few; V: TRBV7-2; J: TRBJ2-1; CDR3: CASSLGLVSYNEQFF; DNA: TGTGCCAGCAGCTTAGGACTAGTCAGTTACAATGAGCAGTTCTTC
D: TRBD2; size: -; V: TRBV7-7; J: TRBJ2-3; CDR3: CASSQIAGGPTNTQYF; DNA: TGTGCTAGCAGCCAAATAGCGGGAGGCCCCACGAATACGCAGTATTTT
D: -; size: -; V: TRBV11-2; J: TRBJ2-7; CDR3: CASSPRLAYEQYF; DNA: TGTGCCAGCAGCCCTCGACTAGCCTACGAGCAGTACTTC
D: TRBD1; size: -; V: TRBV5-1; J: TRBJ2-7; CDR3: CASSSGTGYAEQYF; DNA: TGCGCCAGCAGCTCCGGGACAGGGTACGCCGAGCAGTACTTC
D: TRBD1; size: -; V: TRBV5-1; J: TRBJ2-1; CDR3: CASSLGTGSLYNEQFF; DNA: TGCGCCAGCAGCTTGGGGACAGGATCTCTTTACAATGAGCAGTTCTTC
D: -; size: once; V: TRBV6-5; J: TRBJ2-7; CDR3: CASSFATPEGEQYF; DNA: TGTGCCAGCAGTTTCGCGACCCCTGAGGGCGAGCAGTACTTC
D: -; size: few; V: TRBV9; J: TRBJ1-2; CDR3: CASAVNERGDGYTF; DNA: TGTGCCAGCGCGGTGAACGAAAGAGGAGATGGCTACACCTTC
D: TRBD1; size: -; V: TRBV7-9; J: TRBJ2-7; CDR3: CASSLWDRHSYEQYF; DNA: TGTGCCAGCAGCTTATGGGACAGGCACTCCTACGAGCAGTACTTC
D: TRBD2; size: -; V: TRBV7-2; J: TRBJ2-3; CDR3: CASSRTSGSSTDTQYF; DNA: TGTGCCAGCAGCCGAACTAGCGGCTCTAGCACAGATACGCAGTATTTT